Listed below are T cell receptor beta chains from one sample, sequenced in a study of PD-L1 blockade in urothelial cancer. The table came from immunoSEQ multiplex PCR; TCRdb's copy has only in-frame clones and leaves some out. The profile shows around 130,000 clones, 65% to 85% of them singletons. Sequenced here: PBMCs, sampled around atezolizumab (anti-PD-L1) treatment. The source of these receptors is a man over 45 with urothelial cancer. The CDR3 runs from the conserved cysteine through the conserved F or W. D genes are given only for firm matches. Not every row has a clone size; where given, it reads once, few, many or a size class.

V gene	D gene	clone size	J gene	CDR3 protein	CDR3 DNA
TRBV28	-	-	TRBJ1-5	CASSTGEGVYSNQPQHF	TGTGCCAGCAGTACCGGGGAAGGAGTCTATAGCAATCAGCCCCAGCATTTT
TRBV11-1	-	-	TRBJ2-5	CASSRDRQETQYF	TGTGCCAGCAGCCGAGACAGACAAGAGACCCAGTACTTC
TRBV19	-	few	TRBJ1-2	CASSAGFGYTF	TGTGCCAGTAGTGCGGGGTTTGGCTACACCTTC
TRBV7-9	TRBD1	-	TRBJ2-4	CASSFTGGSKNIQYF	TGTGCCAGCAGTTTTACAGGGGGCTCTAAAAACATTCAGTACTTC
TRBV19	-	-	TRBJ2-7	CASSIRRDQTYEQYF	TGTGCCAGTAGTATTCGGCGGGACCAAACCTACGAGCAGTACTTC
TRBV5-6	-	-	TRBJ1-6	CASSLDLSYNSPLHF	TGTGCCAGCAGCTTGGACTTGTCCTATAATTCACCCCTCCACTTT
TRBV30	TRBD1	-	TRBJ1-5	CAWSVRGSQPQHF	TGTGCCTGGAGTGTCAGGGGGAGCCAGCCCCAGCATTTT
TRBV5-1	-	few	TRBJ1-2	CASTPESNYGYTF	TGCGCCAGCACCCCTGAGTCCAACTATGGCTACACCTTC
TRBV6-1	-	once	TRBJ1-5	CASRKASAGAQHF	TGTGCCAGCAGAAAGGCCTCCGCAGGGGCCCAGCATTTT
TRBV7-9	-	-	TRBJ1-4	CASSLRGTNEKLFF	TGTGCCAGCAGCTTGCGTGGAACTAATGAAAAACTGTTTTTT
TRBV11-2	TRBD1	-	TRBJ2-1	CASSLATGTYNEQFF	TGTGCCAGCAGCTTGGCGACAGGGACCTACAATGAGCAGTTCTTC
TRBV15	TRBD2	once	TRBJ2-7	CATSRVSGKSSYEQYF	TGTGCCACCAGCAGAGTTAGCGGGAAGAGCTCCTACGAGCAGTACTTC